This passage covers 4 T cell receptor beta chains from one sample sequenced in a study of T cell repertoires in cytomegalovirus infection. Via MiXCR, TCRdb re-called the reads, giving one row per CDR3 protein. The sample has about 570,000 distinct CDR3 sequences; 40% are singletons. The antigens for these receptors are not known. The material was cultured PBMCs, obtained from culture after CMV antigen stimulation. These receptors came from a human donor in good health (CMV status not recorded). Some clones in this sample may be carry-over from other donors' samples.

The chain recombines TRBV7-9 with TRBJ1-2; D unclear. V was pared by 1 base and J by 5 bases, with 5 bases between. The CDR3 length is 12 residues. In germline, CDR1 is SEHNR, CDR2 FQNEAQ (reference sequence). Written as DNA, the CDR3 is TGTGCCAGCAGCTTAGAGCCGTATGGCTACACCTTC. Translating it yields CASSLEPYGYTF.

This clonotype turned up a few times. The genes are TRBV7-8 and TRBJ1-5, with a weak D call TRBD1 (6 bases). The CDR3 contains 14 residues. Between the trimmed V and J ends, which lost 4 bases and 0 bases, there was a span of 7 bases. Germline-derived CDR1 and CDR2 are SGHVS and FQNEAQ. The CDR3 region has the DNA TGTGCCAGCAGCTCAGGGGATAGCAATCAGCCCCAGCATTTT. Protein: CASSSGDSNQPQHF.

This clonotype occurred once. The chain uses TRBV7-2 and TRBJ2-5, with TRBD2 identical over 10 bases. Germline lookup yields CDR1 SGHTA and CDR2 FQGNSA. CDR3 length: 14 residues. After removal of 5 bases from V and 5 bases from J, the junction contained 5 bases not matched to a gene. The CDR3 DNA sequence: TGTGCCAGCAGCGTACTAGCGGGAATTGAGACCCAGTACTTC. It yields the protein CASSVLAGIETQYF.

Only a few counts were recorded for this clonotype. This rearrangement joins TRBV6-6 to TRBJ2-7; D is ambiguous. The length of the CDR3 is 12 residues. CDR1 is MNHNY, CDR2 SVGAGI, per germline (reference sequence). Trimming cost V 8 bases and J 2 bases, with 10 bases left between them. In DNA form, the CDR3 reads TGTGCCAGCTCGATCACCGCCTACGAGCAGTACTTC. The encoded protein is CASSITAYEQYF.